A selection of T cell receptor beta chains follows, all from one sample in a study of blood T cell repertoires in COVID-19. Repertoires were generated with immunoSEQ multiplex PCR, while TCRdb's copy carries only in-frame clones and drops some. The profile covers 200,000 or so clones, with 84% appearing a single time and about 2.3% taken by the ten largest. The specimen sequenced was peripheral blood. Source of these receptors: a woman aged 60-70 years with acute or convalescent COVID-19. CDR3s include the opening cysteine and the closing phenylalanine or tryptophan. The D gene is left open where the match is weak. Not all rows give a size; the values are once, few, many and, for expanded clones, a class.

cdr3_aa cdr3_nt clone_size d_call j_call v_call
CASSLVAGGETDGYTF TGTGCCAGCTCACTGGTTGCAGGGGGCGAGACAGATGGCTACACCTTC once TRBD1 TRBJ1-2 TRBV18
CASSTQGRGGYTF TGTGCCAGCAGCACACAGGGAAGAGGCGGCTACACCTTC NA NA TRBJ1-2 TRBV5-6
CASRILGPGGISGANVLTF TGTGCCAGCAGAATACTTGGTCCAGGGGGCATATCTGGGGCCAACGTCCTGACTTTC NA TRBD1 TRBJ2-6 TRBV5-5
CASSTTQRGGMVF TGTGCCAGCAGCACAACCCAGCGGGGGGGCATGGTCTTC NA TRBD2 TRBJ2-1 TRBV7-3
CASSRQINEKLFF TGTGCCAGCAGCCGACAGATAAATGAAAAACTGTTTTTT many NA TRBJ1-4 TRBV6-2/TRBV6-3
CASSQVRGWGEQYF TGTGCCAGCAGCCAAGTGAGGGGGTGGGGCGAGCAGTACTTC NA NA TRBJ2-7 TRBV14
CSASAGLPYYEQFF TGCAGTGCTAGTGCGGGACTTCCATACTATGAGCAGTTCTTC NA NA TRBJ2-1 TRBV20-1
CASSEATGLSYEQYF TGTGCCAGCAGTGAAGCAACAGGGCTCTCCTACGAGCAGTACTTC NA NA TRBJ2-7 TRBV6-1
CASSLGGRETQYF TGTGCCAGCAGCTTGGGGGGCAGGGAGACCCAGTACTTC NA NA TRBJ2-5 TRBV5-4
CASSTGQGGNEKLFF TGTGCCAGTAGTACGGGACAGGGGGGGAATGAAAAACTGTTTTTT NA TRBD1 TRBJ1-4 TRBV19
CASSQAVGAAIRYTF TGCGCCAGCAGCCAAGCGGTGGGGGCGGCTATCCGCTACACCTTC NA NA TRBJ1-2 TRBV4-1
CASSQDSGFYGYTF TGCGCCAGCAGCCAAGATTCAGGGTTCTATGGCTACACCTTC NA NA TRBJ1-2 TRBV4-1
CASQRDRVGGYTF TGTGCCAGCCAACGTGACAGAGTGGGTGGCTACACCTTC NA NA TRBJ1-2 TRBV28
CASSLDRLGGYTF TGTGCCAGCAGCTTAGACAGGCTGGGGGGCTACACCTTC NA NA TRBJ1-2 TRBV7-9
CASSSSGGYEQYF TGTGCCAGCAGTTCGTCGGGGGGCTACGAGCAGTACTTC NA TRBD2 TRBJ2-7 TRBV6-6
CASSPSIPERGAYNEQFF TGTGCCAGCTCACCATCGATTCCGGAGCGGGGGGCTTACAATGAGCAGTTCTTC NA TRBD2 TRBJ2-1 TRBV18
CASSELRVSSGNTIYF TGTGCCAGCAGTGAATTGCGGGTGAGCTCTGGAAACACCATATATTTT NA NA TRBJ1-3 TRBV6-1
CASSRTDLPNYGYTF TGTGCCAGCAGCCGGACAGATTTACCTAACTATGGCTACACCTTC NA NA TRBJ1-2 TRBV7-9
CASTSPGGEAYGYTF TGTGCCAGCACCTCTCCGGGGGGTGAAGCGTATGGCTACACCTTC NA NA TRBJ1-2 TRBV28
CASSSGEWDRQPQHF TGTGCCAGCAGTTCAGGGGAATGGGATAGACAGCCCCAGCATTTT NA NA TRBJ1-5 TRBV28
CASSVVGGAWETQYF TGTGCCAGCAGCGTGGTGGGCGGGGCGTGGGAGACCCAGTACTTC NA NA TRBJ2-5 TRBV9
CASSLVNQPQHF TGTGCCAGCAGCTTGGTAAATCAGCCCCAGCATTTT few NA TRBJ1-5 TRBV5-6
CASSPLGRESYGYTF TGTGCCAGCAGCCCCCTCGGGAGGGAAAGCTATGGCTACACCTTC NA NA TRBJ1-2 TRBV9
CASSPTTLIATEQFF TGTGCCAGCAGCCCCACGACGTTAATAGCTACTGAGCAGTTCTTC once NA TRBJ2-1 TRBV5-6
CASQGGSGNTIYF TGTGCCAGCCAGGGCGGCTCTGGAAACACCATATATTTT NA NA TRBJ1-3 TRBV6-5